This T cell receptor (beta chain) was documented in a study of cytomegalovirus exposure and HLA in healthy donors. In the PCR, 60 Vbeta and 13 Jbeta primers were used. The protocol was immunoSEQ multiplex PCR, while the TCRdb copy is restricted to in-frame clones and leaves out a portion. The table lists around 170,000 clones, around four fifths of them singletons, with 1% in the top ten. This clone came up a few times. V was clipped by 1 base and J by 6 bases, with 12 bases between them. The V gene's germline CDR1 is SEHNR and CDR2 FQNEAQ (reference sequence). The CDR3 is made up of 14 amino acids. The TCR sequence derives from a woman aged 50 to 65 in good health and CMV-seropositive. Sequencing was carried out using PBMCs. The V call is TRBV7-9, the J call TRBJ1-2; a weak D match, TRBD1 (6 bases). The chain's CDR3 is CASSLDWAGDGYTF. In DNA form, the CDR3 reads TGTGCCAGCAGCTTAGATTGGGCAGGGGATGGCTACACCTTC.